Shown below are 17 T cell receptor beta chains from a single sample sequenced in a study of T cell changes during pregnancy in multiple sclerosis. Sequenced by immunoSEQ multiplex PCR; TCRdb stores in-frame clones only, minus some. The sample has 30,000 to 50,000 clones, 90% seen once. The sequencing used CD4+ T cells from peripheral blood mononuclear cells, collected in the first trimester of pregnancy. The receptors were sampled from a female donor in good health, enrolled as a control in a pregnancy study.

The chain employs TRBV5-4 and TRBJ1-5; D is perhaps TRBD1 (5 bases). Between the trimmed V and J ends, which lost 4 bases and 7 bases, there was a span of 15 bases. The CDR3 sequence is 14 residues long. Germline V CDR1 and CDR2: SGHNT, YYREEE (reference sequence). In DNA form, the CDR3 reads TGTGCCAGCAGCGACGGACGGGGGAGGCAGCCCCAGCATTTT. Translated: CASSDGRGRQPQHF.

The chain combines TRBV7-3 with TRBJ2-3; 8 bases map to TRBD1. CDR3 length: 15 amino acids. J gave up 4 bases and V 2 bases, and 5 bases lay outside the gene matches. Germline V gene sequence: CDR1 SGHTA, CDR2 FQGTGA. DNA of the CDR3: TGTGCCAGCAGCTTACCCGACAGGGGCGCAGATACGCAGTATTTT. Protein product: CASSLPDRGADTQYF. Filled out from reference TRBV7-3 and TRBJ2-3, the complete variable domain reads GAGVSQTPSNKVTEKGKYVELRCDPISGHTALYWYRQSLGQGPEFLIYFQGTGAADDSGLPNDRFFAVRPEGSVSTLKIQRTERGDSAVYLCASSLPDRGADTQYFGPGTRLTVL.

The chain is built from TRBV10-3 and TRBJ2-6; weak D call: TRBD1 (5 bases). Germline CDR1 and CDR2: ENHRY and SYGVKD. The germline V and J ends were trimmed by 4 bases and 2 bases, with 12 bases remaining between them. This CDR3 spans 16 amino acids. CDR3 region: CAISGSGLAGANVLTF. The CDR3 coding sequence is TGTGCCATCAGTGGTTCAGGGTTGGCTGGGGCCAACGTCCTGACTTTC.

The chain employs TRBV6-6 and TRBJ2-1; TRBD2 matches at 10 bases. The CDR3 has 16 amino acids. Trimming removed 6 bases from V and 5 bases from J; junction bases left unmatched: 10. Looked up from germline, CDR1 is MNHNY and CDR2 is SVGAGI (reference sequence). DNA of the CDR3: TGTGCCAGCAGATTGTCTGGAGCGGGGGGGGACAATGAGCAGTTCTTC. It translates to CASRLSGAGGDNEQFF.

The J gene is TRBJ2-4, the V gene TRBV19, with 7 bases that match TRBD1. Germline loops: CDR1 LNHDA, CDR2 SQIVND (reference sequence). The CDR3 length is 16 residues. V shed 2 bases and J 6 bases; nucleotides not matched to a gene: 10. The CDR3: CASSITPTGTLNIQYF. The CDR3 DNA reads TGTGCCAGTAGTATAACCCCGACAGGGACGCTAAACATTCAGTACTTC.

The chain uses TRBV28 and TRBJ2-7, with D hard to call. Between the trimmed V and J ends, which lost 3 bases and 2 bases, there was a span of 17 bases. The CDR3 runs 16 residues. The germline V gene has CDR1 MDHEN and CDR2 SYDVKM. The CDR3 spells CASSFSLVGLTYEQYF. The CDR3 DNA sequence: TGTGCCAGCAGTTTTTCCCTTGTTGGGCTTACCTACGAGCAGTACTTC.

This clone has a single count. The chain has TRBV6-5 and TRBJ1-2, with a weak D call TRBD1 (5 bases). The V end lost 2 bases, the J end lost 6 bases, and 10 bases lay between the germline ends. This CDR3 has 13 residues. Germline values: CDR1 MNHEY, CDR2 SVGAGI. CDR3 DNA sequence: TGTGCCAGCAGTTACCAGACAGCAAATGGCTACACCTTC. As protein: CASSYQTANGYTF.

Here the CDR3 DNA reads TGTGCCAGCAGCATGCGGACAGGGGCATACGAGCAGTACTTC. Translated: CASSMRTGAYEQYF. V usage is TRBV5-4 and J usage is TRBJ2-7; 9 positions agree with TRBD1. The CDR3 sequence is 14 residues long. Per germline, CDR1 SGHNT and CDR2 YYREEE (reference sequence). Trimming at V came to 4 bases and at J to 4 bases, leaving 6 bases not matched to a gene.

The V and J genes are TRBV20-1 and TRBJ2-5, with a tentative D call TRBD2 (6 bases). The length of the CDR3 is 10 residues. From germline, CDR1 is DFQATT and CDR2 SNEGSKA (reference sequence). The V end was cut by 5 bases, the J end by 5 bases, with 6 bases between. The CDR3 sequence is CSAGGETQYF. CDR3 sequence (DNA): TGCAGTGCTGGGGGGGAGACCCAGTACTTC.

This clone was picked up one time. V gene TRBV9 combines with J gene TRBJ2-7; TRBD1 matches 8 bases. V dropped 0 bases and J dropped 3; count of bases not matched to a gene: 5. This CDR3 comprises 15 residues. Germline CDR1 SGDLS, CDR2 YYNGEE. CDR3 nucleotides: TGTGCCAGCAGCGTAGCTCTCGGACAGGGCTACGAGCAGTACTTC. Translating it yields CASSVALGQGYEQYF.

This chain connects TRBV20-1 to TRBJ1-2, with D possibly matching TRBD1 (5 bases). V was pared by 6 bases and J by 3 bases, with 8 bases between. CDR3 length: 11 residues. CDR1 DFQATT and CDR2 SNEGSKA come from the germline V gene (reference sequence). In DNA form, the CDR3 reads TGCAGTGCAGGAGGGGACTATGGCTACACCTTC. Encoded protein: CSAGGDYGYTF.

This rearrangement joins TRBV2 to TRBJ1-5; 7 bases agree with TRBD1. CDR3 length equals 14 residues. V was pared by 5 bases and J by 2 bases, with 3 bases of the junction left unmatched. CDR1 is SNHLY and CDR2 is FYNNEI in the germline V gene. The CDR3 DNA reads TGTGCCAGCAGTTACAGGGGAGGCAATCAGCCCCAGCATTTT. Protein product: CASSYRGGNQPQHF.

This clone appeared once. This chain joins TRBV4-1 and TRBJ1-1; 10 nucleotides line up with TRBD1. CDR1 is MGHRA, CDR2 YSYEKL, per germline. This CDR3 has 15 amino acids. The V segment lost 6 bases and the J segment 7 bases; nucleotides outside the gene matches: 11. The CDR3 sequence is CASRVPGQGLNEAFF. The CDR3 DNA reads as TGCGCCAGCAGAGTCCCGGGACAGGGGTTAAATGAAGCTTTCTTT.

This clone was recorded once. V is TRBV7-3 and J is TRBJ2-1; D is possibly TRBD2 (6 bases). Looked up from germline, CDR1 is SGHTA and CDR2 is FQGTGA. The CDR3 has 14 residues. The V end lost 5 bases, the J end lost 5 bases, and 13 bases lay between the germline ends. The CDR3 loop reads CASSSSSVDNEQFF. CDR3 bases: TGTGCCAGCAGCAGCTCTAGCGTTGACAATGAGCAGTTCTTC.

The chain is built from TRBV27 and TRBJ2-3; TRBD2 matches 11 bases. This CDR3 is 15 amino acids long. Looked up from germline, CDR1 is MNHEY and CDR2 is SMNVEV (reference sequence). Losses at the gene ends were 7 bases for V and 11 bases for J; bases not matched to a gene: 14. CDR3 DNA sequence: TGTGCCAGCATTGAGGCTAGCGGGGGGTTTCGGAGGCAGTATTTT. Amino acid sequence: CASIEASGGFRRQYF.

The chain joins TRBV4-1 to TRBJ1-1; D gene uncertain. V lost 1 base, J lost 1 base, and 7 bases lay in between. The CDR3 covers 14 residues. Germline CDR1 and CDR2: MGHRA and YSYEKL. DNA for the CDR3: TGCGCCAGCAGCCAAGTATCGGGGAACACTGAAGCTTTCTTT. Translating gives CASSQVSGNTEAFF.

This chain uses TRBV2 with TRBJ1-4, with D hard to call. The ends were cut back, 6 bases at V and 6 bases at J, with 20 bases in the middle. CDR1 and CDR2 from the germline V gene are SNHLY and FYNNEI. This CDR3 region has 16 residues. The DNA for the CDR3 is TGTGCCAGCAGCGAAAGACACCCAGCACGAGATGAAAAACTGTTTTTT. Its translation: CASSERHPARDEKLFF.